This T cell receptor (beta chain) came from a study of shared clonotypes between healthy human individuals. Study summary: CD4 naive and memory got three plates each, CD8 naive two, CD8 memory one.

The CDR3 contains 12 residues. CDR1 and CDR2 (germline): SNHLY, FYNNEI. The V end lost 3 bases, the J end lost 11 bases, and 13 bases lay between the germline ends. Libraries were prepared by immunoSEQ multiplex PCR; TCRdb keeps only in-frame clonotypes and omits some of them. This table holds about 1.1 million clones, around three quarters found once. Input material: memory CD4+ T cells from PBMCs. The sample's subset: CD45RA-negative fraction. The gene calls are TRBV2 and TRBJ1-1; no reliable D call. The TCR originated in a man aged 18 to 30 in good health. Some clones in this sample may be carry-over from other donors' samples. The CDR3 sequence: CASSELGKGAFF. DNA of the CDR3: TGTGCCAGCAGTGAGCTCGGTAAAGGGGCTTTCTTT.